This TCR beta chain was recorded in a study of blood T cell repertoires in COVID-19. In the original workflow: The authors estimated nucleated cell counts from reference gene primer amplification. Clones were read by immunoSEQ multiplex PCR, and TCRdb kept only the in-frame ones, dropping some. V, J and clone size were drawn from that table, and D and trimming were deduced from the DNA. The sample lists just over 300,000 clones, about 87% seen once, with about 8.9% in the top ten. This clone was recorded many times. Recovered Cohort 3 donors showed two negative PCRs, clearance, or symptom resolution. The CDR3 length is 15 residues. Germline V lookup: CDR1 LGHDT, CDR2 YNNKEL (reference sequence). V dropped 4 bases and J dropped 5; count of bases not matched to a gene: 6.

This receptor was identified in a woman aged 18-29 years who had recovered from COVID-19. Sequenced input: PBMCs or T cells enriched from blood (not recorded which). J is TRBJ2-7 and V is TRBV3-1 (or the pseudogene TRBV3-2), with 12 positions matching TRBD2. CDR3 coding DNA: TGTGCCAGCAGCCTCCGACTAGCGGGGGAAGACGAGCAGTACTTC. This encodes CASSLRLAGEDEQYF.